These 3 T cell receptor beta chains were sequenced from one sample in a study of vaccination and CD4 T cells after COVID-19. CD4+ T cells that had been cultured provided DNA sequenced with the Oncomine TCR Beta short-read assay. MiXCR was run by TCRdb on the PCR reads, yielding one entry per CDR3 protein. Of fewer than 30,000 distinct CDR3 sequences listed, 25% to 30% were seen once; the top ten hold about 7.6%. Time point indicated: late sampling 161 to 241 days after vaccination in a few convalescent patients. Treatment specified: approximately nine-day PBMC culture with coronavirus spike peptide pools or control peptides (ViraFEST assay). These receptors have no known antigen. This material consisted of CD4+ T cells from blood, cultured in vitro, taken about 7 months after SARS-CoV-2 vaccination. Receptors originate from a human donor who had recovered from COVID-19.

This CDR3 reads CASSAQQGTQYF. CDR3 nucleotides: TGTGCCAGCAGCGCCCAACAGGGTACGCAGTATTTT. The chain couples TRBV11-3 to TRBJ2-3; maybe TRBD1 (6 bases). This CDR3 has 12 residues. Germline CDR1 is SGHNT and CDR2 is YENEEA. The V end lost 5 bases, the J end lost 8 bases, and 11 bases lay between the germline ends.

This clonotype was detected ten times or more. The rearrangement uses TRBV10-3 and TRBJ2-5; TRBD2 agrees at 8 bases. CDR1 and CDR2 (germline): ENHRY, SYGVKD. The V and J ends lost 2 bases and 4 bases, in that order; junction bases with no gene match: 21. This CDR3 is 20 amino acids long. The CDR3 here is CAISEPKGLVSPKEGETQYF. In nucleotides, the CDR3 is TGTGCCATCAGTGAGCCAAAGGGACTAGTGAGTCCCAAAGAGGGAGAGACCCAGTACTTC.

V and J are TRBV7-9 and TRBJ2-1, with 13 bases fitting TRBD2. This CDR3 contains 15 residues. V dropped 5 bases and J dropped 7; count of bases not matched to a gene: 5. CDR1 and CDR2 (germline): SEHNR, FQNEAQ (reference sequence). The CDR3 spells CASSLLAGGPNEQFF. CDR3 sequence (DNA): TGTGCCAGCAGCCTACTAGCGGGAGGGCCTAATGAGCAGTTCTTC.